The source of this T cell receptor (beta chain) is a study of T cells in Graves' hyperthyroidism and ophthalmopathy. Turning to the study itself: Peripheral blood samples were taken at initial diagnosis, prior to any treatment.

Many counts were recorded for this clonotype. RNA transcripts were the template for amplifying TCR beta CDR3 regions. A set of HTBI primers served as the primers for a first-round RT-PCR of the TCR CDR3. TCRdb reprocessed the multiplex PCR reads via MiXCR and lists one record per CDR3 protein. Altogether approximately 380,000 distinct CDR3 sequences are present, 19% being singletons, with the ten largest covering roughly 3.5%. Among the patients, aged 18 to 65, hyperthyroidism was newly diagnosed and had lasted under 2 months. The CDR3 has 16 residues. Germline V gene lookup returns CDR1 MGHRA and CDR2 YSYEKL. Trimming stripped 0 bases from V and 0 bases from J, with 11 bases between.

The V gene is TRBV4-1, the J gene TRBJ2-5, with D uncertain. The material sequenced was blood. The TCR comes from a woman younger than 30 with Graves' hyperthyroidism. CDR3 bases: TGCGCCAGCAGCCAAGATTTACTGTTGTACCAAGAGACCCAGTACTTC. It translates to CASSQDLLLYQETQYF.